Below, one T cell receptor beta chain is given with its context. Its specificity is not known. Other DNA sequences in this specimen translate into the identical CDR3. CD4+ cells underwent separation, giving CD45RA+ naive and CD45RA-negative memory subsets. The data derive from a study of shared clonotypes between healthy human individuals. The study's findings and limits: Exclusively blood specimens were collected; tissue repertoires likely differ. Estimated richness was generally greater in naive than memory subsets.

CDR1 is SGHRS and CDR2 is YFSETQ in the germline V gene. The CDR3 is 13 residues long. V shed 4 bases and J 6 bases; nucleotides not matched to a gene: 1. The DNA input per sorted-subset replicate PCR was about 0.2 ug, corresponding to 28,000 or so T cell genomes. Method: immunoSEQ multiplex PCR; TCRdb's copy keeps in-frame clones and lacks some. The sample lists 800,000 to 1,200,000 clones; about 84% were seen once. The clonotype originates from a young man in good health. Some clones in this sample may be carry-over from other donors' samples. The rearrangement joins TRBV5-1 to TRBJ2-1, with TRBD1 matching over 10 bases. The sequencing input was memory CD4+ T cells from PBMCs. Sample subset: CD45RA-negative fraction. In nucleotides, the CDR3 is TGCGCCAGCAGCGGGGACAGGGGCAATGAGCAGTTCTTC. Residues: CASSGDRGNEQFF.